The next 20 T cell receptor beta chains were all read from a single sample in a study of monozygotic twins with inflammatory bowel disease. TCRdb processed the 5' RACE reads again and assigns one entry to each CDR3 protein, with no DNA. The sample table includes a few hundred thousand distinct CDR3 sequences. The sample comprised blood. These TCRs come from a human donor with ulcerative colitis or Crohn's disease, or a healthy co-twin of an affected twin (not recorded which).

The rearrangement joins TRBV19 to TRBJ1-1; TCRdb lists TRBD1, though no DNA is available to test this call. CDR3 size: 14 residues. The germline V gene has CDR1 LNHDA and CDR2 SQIVND (reference sequence). CDR3 in amino acids: CASSPRGLRTEAFF.

CDR3 sequence: CASSLAGRGDQPQHF. The chain combines TRBV5-6 with TRBJ1-5; no DNA is available, so the TRBD1 call from TCRdb remains unchecked. CDR3 length: 15 amino acids. Germline CDR1 and CDR2: SGHDT and YYEEEE.

This rearrangement joins TRBV20-1 to TRBJ1-4; the D gene TCRdb calls, TRBD1, cannot be checked with no DNA. The CDR3 has 14 residues. Germline V gives CDR1 DFQATT, CDR2 SNEGSKA (reference sequence). The CDR3 loop reads CSAKDRAPNEKLFF.

The chain links TRBV7-9 to TRBJ2-5; the D call from TCRdb, TRBD1, cannot be confirmed without DNA. The V gene's germline CDR1 is SEHNR and CDR2 FQNEAQ (reference sequence). The CDR3 runs 16 residues. The CDR3 sequence is CASSYGSAGGQETQYF.

The V gene is TRBV7-9, the J gene TRBJ2-1. The CDR3 covers 12 residues. Germline CDR1 is SEHNR and CDR2 is FQNEAQ (reference sequence). This CDR3 is CASVNEGNEQFF.

The chain combines TRBV12-3 or TRBV12-4 with TRBJ2-7. This CDR3 has 14 residues. This CDR3 is CASSTNSGSYEQYF.

The gene calls are TRBV7-2 and TRBJ1-2; TCRdb designates TRBD1, a call that cannot be tested without DNA. The CDR3 totals 15 residues. Per the germline V gene, CDR1 is SGHTA and CDR2 is FQGNSA. The CDR3 is CASSSSAPGGGGYTF. Full variable domain (remainder filled in from reference TRBV7-2 and TRBJ1-2): GAGVSQSPSNKVTEKGKDVELRCDPISGHTALYWYRQSLGQGLEFLIYFQGNSAPDKSGLPSDRFSAERTGGSVSTLTIQRTQQEDSAVYLCASSSSAPGGGGYTFGSGTRLTVV.

The chain combines TRBV7-9 with TRBJ1-6. The CDR3 length is 12 residues. Germline lookup yields CDR1 SEHNR and CDR2 FQNEAQ (reference sequence). The CDR3 here is CASSLAEGPLHF. Looking up the rest from reference TRBV7-9 and TRBJ1-6 gives the full variable domain: DTGVSQNPRHKITKRGQNVTFRCDPISEHNRLYWYRQTLGQGPEFLTYFQNEAQLEKSRLLSDRFSAERPKGSFSTLEIQRTEQGDSAMYLCASSLAEGPLHFGNGTRLTVT.

The chain links TRBV11-2 to TRBJ2-3; TCRdb designates TRBD1, a call that cannot be tested without DNA. Germline V gene lookup returns CDR1 SGHAT and CDR2 FQNNGV. The CDR3 extends over 14 amino acids. CDR3: CASTPSLRADTQYF.

V and J are TRBV11-2 and TRBJ2-7; checking the TCRdb D call of TRBD2 is not possible without DNA. The germline CDR1 and CDR2 sequences are SGHAT and FQNNGV. The CDR3 covers 16 residues. CDR3 region: CASSSYRSRTFYEQYF.

This chain connects TRBV5-6 to TRBJ1-2. The V gene's germline CDR1 is SGHDT and CDR2 YYEEEE. The length of the CDR3 is 15 residues. Here the CDR3 reads CASSLISSGNYGYTF.

The chain employs TRBV7-9 and TRBJ1-2; TCRdb indicates TRBD1, and absent DNA this call remains unverified. Per the germline V gene, CDR1 is SEHNR and CDR2 is FQNEAQ (reference sequence). This CDR3 is 14 amino acids long. CDR3 protein: CASSPGQRNYGYTF.

The gene calls are TRBV20-1 and TRBJ2-7; the D call from TCRdb, TRBD1, cannot be confirmed without DNA. Germline V gene sequence: CDR1 DFQATT, CDR2 SNEGSKA (reference sequence). This CDR3 comprises 16 residues. The CDR3: CSAISLDRRVSYEQYF.

The chain employs TRBV7-7 and TRBJ2-2; the D gene TCRdb calls, TRBD1, cannot be checked with no DNA. From germline, CDR1 is SSHAT and CDR2 FNYEAQ (reference sequence). The CDR3 has 15 residues. The CDR3: CASSLGQPNTGELFF.

The gene calls are TRBV20-1 and TRBJ2-5; the D call from TCRdb, TRBD2, cannot be confirmed without DNA. CDR1 is DFQATT, CDR2 SNEGSKA, per germline (reference sequence). The CDR3 is made up of 15 amino acids. CDR3 region: CSARSATTSVGTQYF.

The genes are TRBV20-1 and TRBJ2-7; checking the TCRdb D call of TRBD1 is not possible without DNA. This CDR3 is built from 13 residues. The germline V gene encodes CDR1 DFQATT and CDR2 SNEGSKA (reference sequence). The CDR3 reads CSASLGAIYEQYF.

The CDR3 loop reads CAGHRGQGNSPLHF. The chain is built from TRBV2 and TRBJ1-6; TCRdb's D call of TRBD1 is untestable without DNA. CDR1 is SNHLY, CDR2 FYNNEI, per germline. The CDR3 has 14 amino acids.

The chain links TRBV5-5 to TRBJ2-3; TCRdb indicates TRBD1, and absent DNA this call remains unverified. This CDR3 has 15 residues. CDR1 and CDR2 (germline): SGHKS, YYEKEE (reference sequence). The CDR3 here is CASSLLGQGKDTQYF.

The chain employs TRBV7-9 and TRBJ1-2; TCRdb's D call of TRBD1 is untestable without DNA. The CDR3 loop spans 16 amino acids. Looked up from germline, CDR1 is SEHNR and CDR2 is FQNEAQ (reference sequence). CDR3 in amino acids: CASSHDIGGGNYGYTF.

The genes are TRBV10-3 and TRBJ2-3. The length of the CDR3 is 13 residues. CDR1 ENHRY and CDR2 SYGVKD come from the germline V gene. CDR3 protein: CAISESNFNTQYF.